This T cell receptor beta chain was sequenced for a study of spatial heterogeneity in lung cancer. TCRdb itself ran the 5' RACE reads through MiXCR, one entry per CDR3 protein. The sample records tens of thousands of distinct CDR3 sequences, around 5% being singletons. CDR3 length: 12 residues. Germline V gives CDR1 MDHEN, CDR2 SYDVKM. Trimming removed 6 bases at V and 7 bases at J, with 12 bases between. This clonotype came up many times. Time point: sample taken at primary tumor resection. The sequenced material consisted of unsorted whole RNA from tumor, nontumor lung or frozen PBMC. Donors were approximately 70 untreated early-stage non-small cell lung cancer patients.

This clonotype was sampled from a male donor with early-stage non-small cell lung cancer. The sequences come from PBMCs, collected at surgery. V gene TRBV28 combines with J gene TRBJ1-1, with D hard to call. The CDR3 DNA is TGTGCCAGCAGCCGGGCGGGAGTTGAAGCTTTCTTT. It yields the protein CASSRAGVEAFF.